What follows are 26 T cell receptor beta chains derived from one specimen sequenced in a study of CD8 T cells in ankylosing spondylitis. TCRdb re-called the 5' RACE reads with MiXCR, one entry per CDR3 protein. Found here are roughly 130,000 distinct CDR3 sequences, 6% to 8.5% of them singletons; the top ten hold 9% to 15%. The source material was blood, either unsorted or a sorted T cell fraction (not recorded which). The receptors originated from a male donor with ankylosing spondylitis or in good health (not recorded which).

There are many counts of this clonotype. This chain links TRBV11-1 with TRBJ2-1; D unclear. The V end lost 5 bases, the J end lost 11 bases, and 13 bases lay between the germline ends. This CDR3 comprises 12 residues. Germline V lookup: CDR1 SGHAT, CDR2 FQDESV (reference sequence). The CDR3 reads CASSLSVGKQFF. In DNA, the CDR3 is TGTGCCAGCAGCCTAAGCGTTGGCAAGCAGTTCTTC.

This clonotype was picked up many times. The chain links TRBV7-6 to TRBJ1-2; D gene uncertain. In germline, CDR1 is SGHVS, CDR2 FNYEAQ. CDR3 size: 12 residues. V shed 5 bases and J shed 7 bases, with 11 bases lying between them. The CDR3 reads CASSGGGPGYTF. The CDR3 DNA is TGTGCCAGCAGCGGCGGAGGTCCTGGCTACACCTTC.

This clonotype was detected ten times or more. The CDR3 reads CSAQDSLNEKLFF. CDR3 DNA sequence: TGCAGTGCCCAGGACAGCCTTAATGAAAAACTGTTTTTT. The J gene is TRBJ1-4, the V gene TRBV20-1; D is possibly TRBD1 (6 bases). CDR1 and CDR2 from the germline V gene are DFQATT and SNEGSKA (reference sequence). The CDR3 consists of 13 residues. Trimming shortened V by 6 bases and J by 4 bases, and 12 bases separated the two germline ends.

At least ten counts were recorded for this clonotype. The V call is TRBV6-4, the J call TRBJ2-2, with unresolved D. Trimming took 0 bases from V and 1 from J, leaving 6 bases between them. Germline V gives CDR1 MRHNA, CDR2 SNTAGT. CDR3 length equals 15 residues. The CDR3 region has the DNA TGTGCCAGCAGTGACTCTAACCAGAACACCGGGGAGCTGTTTTTT. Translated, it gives CASSDSNQNTGELFF.

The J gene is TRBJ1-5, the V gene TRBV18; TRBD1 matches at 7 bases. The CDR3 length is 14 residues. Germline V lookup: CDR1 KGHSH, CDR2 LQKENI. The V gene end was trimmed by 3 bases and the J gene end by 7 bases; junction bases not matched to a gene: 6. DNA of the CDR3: TGTGCCAGCTCACCCGACAGGGTTGGACAGCCCCAGCATTTT. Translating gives CASSPDRVGQPQHF.

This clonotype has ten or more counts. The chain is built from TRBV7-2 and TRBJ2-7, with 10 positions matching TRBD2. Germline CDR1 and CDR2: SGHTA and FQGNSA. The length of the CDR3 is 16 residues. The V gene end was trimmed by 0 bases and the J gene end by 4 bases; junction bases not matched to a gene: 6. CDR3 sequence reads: CASSLARTSGEYEQYF. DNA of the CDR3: TGTGCCAGCAGCTTAGCCCGGACTAGCGGAGAGTACGAGCAGTACTTC.

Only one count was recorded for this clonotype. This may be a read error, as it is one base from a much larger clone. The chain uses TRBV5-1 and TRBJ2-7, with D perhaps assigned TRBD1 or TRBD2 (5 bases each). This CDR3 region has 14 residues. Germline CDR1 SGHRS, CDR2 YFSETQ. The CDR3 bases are TGCGCCGGCAGCTTGGGGGTAGCAACCTACGAGCAGTACTTC. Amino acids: CAGSLGVATYEQYF. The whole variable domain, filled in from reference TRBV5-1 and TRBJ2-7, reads KAGVTQTPRYLIKTRGQQVTLSCSPISGHRSVSWYQQTPGQGLQFLFEYFSETQRNKGNFPGRFSGRQFSNSRSEMNVSTLELGDSALYLCAGSLGVATYEQYFGPGTRLTVT.

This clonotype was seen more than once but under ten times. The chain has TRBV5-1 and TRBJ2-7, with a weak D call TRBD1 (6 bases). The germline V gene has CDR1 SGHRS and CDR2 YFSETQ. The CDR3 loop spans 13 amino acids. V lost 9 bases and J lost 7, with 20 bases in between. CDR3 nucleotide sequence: TGCGCCACAAGGACAGAGCCACCTCTGGAGCAGTACTTC. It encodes CATRTEPPLEQYF.

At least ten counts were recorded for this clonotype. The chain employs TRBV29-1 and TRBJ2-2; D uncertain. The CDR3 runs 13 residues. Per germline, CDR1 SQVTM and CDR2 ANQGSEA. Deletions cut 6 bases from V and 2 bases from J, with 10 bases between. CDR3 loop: CSVTPDNTGELFF. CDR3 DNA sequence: TGCAGCGTGACACCGGACAACACCGGGGAGCTGTTTTTT.

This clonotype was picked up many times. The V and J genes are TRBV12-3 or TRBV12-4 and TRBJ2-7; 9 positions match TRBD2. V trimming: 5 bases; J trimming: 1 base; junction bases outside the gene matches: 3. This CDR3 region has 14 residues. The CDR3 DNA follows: TGTGCCAGCAGTCCACTAGCGGGTTCCTACGAGCAGTACTTC. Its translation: CASSPLAGSYEQYF.

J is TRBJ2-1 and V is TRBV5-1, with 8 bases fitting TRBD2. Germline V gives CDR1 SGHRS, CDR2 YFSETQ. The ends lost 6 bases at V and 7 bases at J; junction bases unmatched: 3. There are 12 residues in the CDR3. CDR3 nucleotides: TGCGCCAGCACCGGGGGGGGAAATGAGCAGTTCTTC. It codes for CASTGGGNEQFF. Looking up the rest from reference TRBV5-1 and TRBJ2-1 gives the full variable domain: KAGVTQTPRYLIKTRGQQVTLSCSPISGHRSVSWYQQTPGQGLQFLFEYFSETQRNKGNFPGRFSGRQFSNSRSEMNVSTLELGDSALYLCASTGGGNEQFFGPGTRLTVL.

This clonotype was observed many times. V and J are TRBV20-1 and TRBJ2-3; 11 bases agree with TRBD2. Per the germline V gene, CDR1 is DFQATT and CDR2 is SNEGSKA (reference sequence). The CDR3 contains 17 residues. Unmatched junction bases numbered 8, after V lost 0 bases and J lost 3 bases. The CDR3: CSARDFRVAGGTDTQYF. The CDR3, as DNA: TGCAGTGCTAGAGATTTCAGAGTAGCGGGAGGGACAGATACGCAGTATTTT.

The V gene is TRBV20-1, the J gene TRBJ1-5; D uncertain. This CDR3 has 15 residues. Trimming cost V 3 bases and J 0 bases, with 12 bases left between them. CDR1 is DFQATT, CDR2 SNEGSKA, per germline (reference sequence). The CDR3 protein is CSARPLGFSNQPQHF. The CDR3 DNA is TGCAGTGCTAGGCCCCTCGGGTTTAGCAATCAGCCCCAGCATTTT.

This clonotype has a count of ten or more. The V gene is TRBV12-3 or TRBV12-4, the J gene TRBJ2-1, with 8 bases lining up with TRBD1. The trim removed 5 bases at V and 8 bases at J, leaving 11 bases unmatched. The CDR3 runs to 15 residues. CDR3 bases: TGTGCCAGCAGTCCCCCCGGACAGGGTATAGATGAGCAGTTCTTC. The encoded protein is CASSPPGQGIDEQFF.

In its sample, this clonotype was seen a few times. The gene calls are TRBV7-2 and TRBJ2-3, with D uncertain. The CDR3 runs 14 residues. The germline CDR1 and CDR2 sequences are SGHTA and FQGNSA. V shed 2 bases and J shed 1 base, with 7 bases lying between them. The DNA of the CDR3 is TGTGCCAGCAGCTTATACTACCGCACAGATACGCAGTATTTT. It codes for CASSLYYRTDTQYF.

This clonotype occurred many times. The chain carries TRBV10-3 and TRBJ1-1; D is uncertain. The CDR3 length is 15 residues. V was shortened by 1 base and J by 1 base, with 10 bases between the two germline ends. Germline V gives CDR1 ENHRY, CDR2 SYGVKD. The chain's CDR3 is CAISELNGENTEAFF. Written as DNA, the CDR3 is TGTGCCATCAGTGAGTTGAACGGGGAGAACACTGAAGCTTTCTTT.

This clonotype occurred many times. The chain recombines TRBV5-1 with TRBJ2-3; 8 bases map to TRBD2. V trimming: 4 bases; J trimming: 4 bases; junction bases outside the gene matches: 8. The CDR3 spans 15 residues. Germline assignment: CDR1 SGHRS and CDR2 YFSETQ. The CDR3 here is CASSPQAGEADTQYF. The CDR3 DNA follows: TGCGCCAGCAGCCCCCAAGCGGGAGAAGCAGATACGCAGTATTTT.

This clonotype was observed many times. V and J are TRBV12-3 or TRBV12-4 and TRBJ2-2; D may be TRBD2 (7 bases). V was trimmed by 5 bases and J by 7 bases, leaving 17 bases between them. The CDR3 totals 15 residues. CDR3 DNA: TGTGCCAGCAGTGCCTGGGGGGGGCAAAACGGGGAGCTGTTTTTT. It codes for CASSAWGGQNGELFF.

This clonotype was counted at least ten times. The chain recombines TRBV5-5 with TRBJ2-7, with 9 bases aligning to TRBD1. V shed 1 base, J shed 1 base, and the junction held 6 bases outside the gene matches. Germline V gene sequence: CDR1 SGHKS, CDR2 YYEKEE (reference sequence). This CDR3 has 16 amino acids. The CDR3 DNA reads TGTGCCAGCAGCTTGCAGTGGGACAGGGAATCCTACGAGCAGTACTTC. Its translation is CASSLQWDRESYEQYF.

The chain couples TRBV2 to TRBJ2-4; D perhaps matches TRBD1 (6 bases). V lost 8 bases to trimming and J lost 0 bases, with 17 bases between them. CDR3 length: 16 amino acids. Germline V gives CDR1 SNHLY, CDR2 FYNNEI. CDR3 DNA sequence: TGTGCCAGCCGGGACACCGGCCGGAAAGCCAAAAACATTCAGTACTTC. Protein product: CASRDTGRKAKNIQYF.

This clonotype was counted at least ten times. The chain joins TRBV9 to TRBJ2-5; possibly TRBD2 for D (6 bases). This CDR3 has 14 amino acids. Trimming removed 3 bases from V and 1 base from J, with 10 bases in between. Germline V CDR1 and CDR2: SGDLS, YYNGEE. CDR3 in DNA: TGTGCCAGCAGCGCCGGGGGAGTCCAAGAGACCCAGTACTTC. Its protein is CASSAGGVQETQYF.

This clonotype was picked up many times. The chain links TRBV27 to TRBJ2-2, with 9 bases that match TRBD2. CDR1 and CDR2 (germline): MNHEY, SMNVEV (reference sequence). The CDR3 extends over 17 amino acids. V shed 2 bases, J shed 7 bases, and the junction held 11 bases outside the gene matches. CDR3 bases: TGTGCCAGCAGTTTACGAACTAGCGGGCAGTGGGACGGGGAGCTGTTTTTT. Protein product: CASSLRTSGQWDGELFF.

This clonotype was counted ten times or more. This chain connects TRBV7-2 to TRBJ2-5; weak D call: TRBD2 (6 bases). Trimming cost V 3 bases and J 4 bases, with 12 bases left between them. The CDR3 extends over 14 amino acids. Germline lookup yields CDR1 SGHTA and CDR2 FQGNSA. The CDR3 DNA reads TGTGCCAGCAGCTTTCAGTCAGCGGGAGAGACCCAGTACTTC. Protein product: CASSFQSAGETQYF.

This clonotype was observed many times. CDR3 sequence reads: CSATRTSPNYEQYF. The CDR3 nucleotides are TGCAGTGCGACCAGGACAAGCCCAAACTACGAGCAGTACTTC. The J gene is TRBJ2-7, the V gene TRBV20-1, with D perhaps TRBD1 (5 bases). The CDR3 totals 14 residues. Looked up from germline, CDR1 is DFQATT and CDR2 is SNEGSKA (reference sequence). The V end was cut by 6 bases, the J end by 3 bases, with 18 bases between.

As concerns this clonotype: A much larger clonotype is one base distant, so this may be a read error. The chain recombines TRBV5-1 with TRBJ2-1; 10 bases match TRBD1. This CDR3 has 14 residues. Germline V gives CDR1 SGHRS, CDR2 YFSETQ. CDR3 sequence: CASSGGQGWDEQLF. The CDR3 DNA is TGCGCCAGCAGCGGGGGACAGGGGTGGGATGAGCAGTTATTC.

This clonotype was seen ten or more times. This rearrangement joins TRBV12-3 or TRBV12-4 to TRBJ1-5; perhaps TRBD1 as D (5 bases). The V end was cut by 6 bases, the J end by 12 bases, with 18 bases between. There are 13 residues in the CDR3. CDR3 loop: CASSPMEGLIQHF. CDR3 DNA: TGTGCCAGCAGCCCTATGGAGGGGCTAATCCAGCATTTT.